This entry is about one T cell receptor beta chain. The antigen is undetermined. CDR3 length: 14 amino acids. V trimming: 4 bases; J trimming: 1 base; junction bases outside the gene matches: 4. Germline lookup yields CDR1 MDHEN and CDR2 SYDVKM. TCRdb re-derived calls from the reads in MiXCR, one entry per CDR3 protein. The sample holds approximately 700,000 distinct CDR3 sequences, about a third seen once. These data belong to a study of T cell repertoires in cytomegalovirus infection. Across the study: Carrying CMV and the relevant HLA type showed in public TCR beta signatures.

Overall study results and limits: HLA-C-restricted CMV-specific TCR beta clonotypes were dominant in the ex vivo response. Using cumulative public TCR beta family frequency, the authors identified those who carried CMV together with the relevant HLA.

Material for sequencing was PBMCs. The sequence derives from a human donor in good health (CMV status not recorded). Some clones in this sample may be carry-over from other donors' samples. J is TRBJ2-7 and V is TRBV28; 7 bases agree with TRBD1. The CDR3 bases are TGTGCCAGCAGTTACAGGGGTCCGTCCTACGAGCAGTACTTC. Translated: CASSYRGPSYEQYF.